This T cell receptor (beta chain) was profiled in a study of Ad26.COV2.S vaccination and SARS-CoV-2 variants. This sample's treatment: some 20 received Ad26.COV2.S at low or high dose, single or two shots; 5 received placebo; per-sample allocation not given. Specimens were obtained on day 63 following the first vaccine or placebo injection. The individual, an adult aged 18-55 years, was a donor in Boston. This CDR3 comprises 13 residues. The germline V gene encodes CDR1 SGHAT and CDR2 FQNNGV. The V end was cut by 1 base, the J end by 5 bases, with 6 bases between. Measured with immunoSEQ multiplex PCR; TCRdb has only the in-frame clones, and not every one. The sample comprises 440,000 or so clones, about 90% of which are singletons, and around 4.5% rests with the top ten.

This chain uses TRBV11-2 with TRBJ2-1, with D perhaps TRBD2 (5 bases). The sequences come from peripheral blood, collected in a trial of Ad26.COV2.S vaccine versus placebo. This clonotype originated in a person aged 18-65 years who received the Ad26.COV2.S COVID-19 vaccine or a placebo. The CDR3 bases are TGTGCCAGCAGCTTAGGGACTCACAATGAGCAGTTCTTC. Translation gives CASSLGTHNEQFF.